This T cell receptor (beta chain) was retrieved from a study of monozygotic twins with inflammatory bowel disease. Study-wide points: Limited statistical power may explain no repertoire similarity difference between concordant and discordant twins. The sharing of clonotypes with others was lower in IBD patients than in healthy twins, especially with disease activity. TCRbeta diversity (inverse Simpson) was lower in IBD patients than in healthy co-twins.

From its re-call of the 5' RACE reads, TCRdb lists each CDR3 protein once, without DNA. The clone table shows fewer than 550,000 distinct CDR3 sequences, with the ten largest holding more than 2%. For this clonotype: The target antigen is unknown.

CDR1 and CDR2 from the germline V gene are SQVTM and ANQGSEA. The CDR3 length is 12 residues. The chain recombines TRBV29-1 with TRBJ1-1; no DNA is available, so the TRBD1 call from TCRdb remains unchecked. The clonotype was recovered from a human donor with ulcerative colitis or Crohn's disease, or a healthy co-twin of an affected twin (not recorded which). The sequenced sample consisted of blood. The CDR3 reads CSVLGGWTEAFF.